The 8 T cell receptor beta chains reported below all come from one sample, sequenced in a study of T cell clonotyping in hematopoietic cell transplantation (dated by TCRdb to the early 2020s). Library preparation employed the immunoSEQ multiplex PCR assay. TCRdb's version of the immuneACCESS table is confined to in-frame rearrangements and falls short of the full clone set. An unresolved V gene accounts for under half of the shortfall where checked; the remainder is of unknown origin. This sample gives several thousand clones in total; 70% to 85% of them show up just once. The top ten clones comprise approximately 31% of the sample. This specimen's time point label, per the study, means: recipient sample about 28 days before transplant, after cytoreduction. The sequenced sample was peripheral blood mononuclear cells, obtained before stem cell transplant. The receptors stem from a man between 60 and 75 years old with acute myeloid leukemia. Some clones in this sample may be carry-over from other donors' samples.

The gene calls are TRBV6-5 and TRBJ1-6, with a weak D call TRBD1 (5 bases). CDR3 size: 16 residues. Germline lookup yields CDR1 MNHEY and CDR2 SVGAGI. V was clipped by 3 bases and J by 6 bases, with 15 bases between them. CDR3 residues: CASSYSSGIPNSPLHF. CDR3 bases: TGTGCCAGCAGTTATTCCTCAGGGATCCCTAATTCACCCCTCCACTTT.

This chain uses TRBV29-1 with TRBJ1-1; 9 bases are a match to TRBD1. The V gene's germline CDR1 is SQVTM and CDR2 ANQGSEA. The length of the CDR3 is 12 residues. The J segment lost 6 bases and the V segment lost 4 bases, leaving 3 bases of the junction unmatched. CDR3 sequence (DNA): TGCAGCGTTGGACAGGGGGTCGCTGAAGCTTTCTTT. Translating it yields CSVGQGVAEAFF.

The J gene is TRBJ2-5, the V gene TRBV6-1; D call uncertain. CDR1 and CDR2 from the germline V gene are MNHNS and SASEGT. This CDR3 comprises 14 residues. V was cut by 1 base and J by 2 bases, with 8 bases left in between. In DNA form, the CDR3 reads TGTGCCAGCAGTGAAGATGAACCGCAAGAGACCCAGTACTTC. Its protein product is CASSEDEPQETQYF.

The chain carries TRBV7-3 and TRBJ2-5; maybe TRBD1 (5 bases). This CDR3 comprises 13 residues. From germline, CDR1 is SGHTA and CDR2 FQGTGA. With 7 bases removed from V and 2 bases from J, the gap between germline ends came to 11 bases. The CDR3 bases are TGTGCCAGCATGGCAGGGTTACAAGAGACCCAGTACTTC. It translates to CASMAGLQETQYF. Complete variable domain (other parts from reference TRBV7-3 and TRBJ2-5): GAGVSQTPSNKVTEKGKYVELRCDPISGHTALYWYRQSLGQGPEFLIYFQGTGAADDSGLPNDRFFAVRPEGSVSTLKIQRTERGDSAVYLCASMAGLQETQYFGPGTRLLVL.

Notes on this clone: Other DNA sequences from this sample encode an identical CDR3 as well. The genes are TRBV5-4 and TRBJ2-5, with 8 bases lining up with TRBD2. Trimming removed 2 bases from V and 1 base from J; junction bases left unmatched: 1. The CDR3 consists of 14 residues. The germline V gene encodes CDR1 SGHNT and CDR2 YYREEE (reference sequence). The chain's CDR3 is CASSLAGAQETQYF. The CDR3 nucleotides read TGTGCCAGCAGCTTAGCGGGGGCCCAAGAGACCCAGTACTTC.

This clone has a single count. CDR3 loop: CASSEVLAGADTQYF. As DNA, the CDR3 is TGTGCCAGCAGTGAAGTGCTAGCGGGGGCAGATACGCAGTATTTT. The chain couples TRBV6-1 to TRBJ2-3; 10 bases fit TRBD2. This CDR3 has 15 amino acids. J gave up 4 bases and V 1 base, and 2 bases lay outside the gene matches. CDR1 is MNHNS, CDR2 SASEGT, per germline.

The CDR3 reads CASSLEGTGGLNQPQHF. CDR3 nucleotides: TGTGCCAGCAGCTTGGAGGGGACAGGGGGCTTGAATCAGCCCCAGCATTTT. The chain joins TRBV7-8 to TRBJ1-5, with 12 bases lining up with TRBD1. The CDR3 has 17 residues. In germline, CDR1 is SGHVS, CDR2 FQNEAQ. V gave up 3 bases and J gave up 4 bases; unmatched junction bases: 7.

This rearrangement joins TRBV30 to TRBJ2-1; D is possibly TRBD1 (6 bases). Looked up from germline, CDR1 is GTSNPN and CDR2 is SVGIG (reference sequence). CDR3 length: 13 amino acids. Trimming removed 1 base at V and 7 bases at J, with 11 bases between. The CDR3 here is CAWSGTVVNEQFF. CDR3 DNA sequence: TGTGCCTGGAGTGGGACAGTAGTTAATGAGCAGTTCTTC.